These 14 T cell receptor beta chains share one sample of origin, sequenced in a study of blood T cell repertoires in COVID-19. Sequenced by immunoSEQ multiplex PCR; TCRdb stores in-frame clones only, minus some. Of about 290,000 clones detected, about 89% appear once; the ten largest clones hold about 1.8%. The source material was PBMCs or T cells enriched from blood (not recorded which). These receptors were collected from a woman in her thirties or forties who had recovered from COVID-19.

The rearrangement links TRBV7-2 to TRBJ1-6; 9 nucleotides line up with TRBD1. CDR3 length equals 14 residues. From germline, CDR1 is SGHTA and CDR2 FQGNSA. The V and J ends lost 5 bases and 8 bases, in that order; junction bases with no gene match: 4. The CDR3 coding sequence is TGTGCCAGCAGCGAGGGACAGGGATATTCACCCCTCCACTTT. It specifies CASSEGQGYSPLHF.

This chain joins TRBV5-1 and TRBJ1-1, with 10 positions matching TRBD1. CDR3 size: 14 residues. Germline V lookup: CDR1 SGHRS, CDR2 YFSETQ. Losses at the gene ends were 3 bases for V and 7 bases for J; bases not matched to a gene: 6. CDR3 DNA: TGCGCCAGCAGCTGGGGGACAGGGGAACATGAAGCTTTCTTT. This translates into CASSWGTGEHEAFF.

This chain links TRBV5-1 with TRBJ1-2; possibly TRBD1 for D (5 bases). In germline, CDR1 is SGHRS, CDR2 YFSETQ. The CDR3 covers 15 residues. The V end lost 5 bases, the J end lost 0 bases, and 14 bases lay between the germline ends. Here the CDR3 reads CASRKTGGSNYGYTF. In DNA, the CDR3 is TGCGCCAGCAGGAAAACAGGCGGCTCTAACTATGGCTACACCTTC.

CDR3 residues: CASSPSGSKGKGTQYF. DNA for the CDR3: TGTGCCAGCAGCCCTAGCGGGAGTAAGGGGAAAGGGACCCAGTACTTC. The V gene is TRBV7-3, the J gene TRBJ2-5; TRBD2 agrees at 10 bases. The CDR3 sequence is 16 residues long. V dropped 5 bases and J dropped 7; count of bases not matched to a gene: 13. Germline V gene sequence: CDR1 SGHTA, CDR2 FQGTGA.

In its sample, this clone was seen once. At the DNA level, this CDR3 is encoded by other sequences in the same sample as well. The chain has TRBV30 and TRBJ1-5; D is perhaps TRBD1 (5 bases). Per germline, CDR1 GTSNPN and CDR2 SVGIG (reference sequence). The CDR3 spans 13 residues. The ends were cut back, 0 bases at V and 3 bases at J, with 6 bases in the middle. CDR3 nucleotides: TGTGCCTGGAGTGTAGGGGCCAATCAGCCCCAGCATTTT. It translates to CAWSVGANQPQHF.

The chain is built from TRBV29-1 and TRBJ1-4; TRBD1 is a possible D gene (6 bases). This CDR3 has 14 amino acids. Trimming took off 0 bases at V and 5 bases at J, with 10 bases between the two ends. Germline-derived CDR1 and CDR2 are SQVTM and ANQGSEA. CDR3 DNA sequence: TGCAGCGTTGAAGAAGGACAGCAGAATGAAAAACTGTTTTTT. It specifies CSVEEGQQNEKLFF. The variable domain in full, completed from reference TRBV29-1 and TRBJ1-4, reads SAVISQKPSRDICQRGTSLTIQCQVDSQVTMMFWYRQQPGQSLTLIATANQGSEATYESGFVIDKFPISRPNLTFSTLTVSNMSPEDSSIYLCSVEEGQQNEKLFFGSGTQLSVL.

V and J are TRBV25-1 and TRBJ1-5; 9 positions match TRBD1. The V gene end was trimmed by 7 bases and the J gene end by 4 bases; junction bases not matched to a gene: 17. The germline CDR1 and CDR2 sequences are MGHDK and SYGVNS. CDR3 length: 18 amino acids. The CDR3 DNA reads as TGTGCCAGCACTCCGCAAGGGACAGGGATAGGGGGGAATCAGCCCCAGCATTTT. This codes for CASTPQGTGIGGNQPQHF.

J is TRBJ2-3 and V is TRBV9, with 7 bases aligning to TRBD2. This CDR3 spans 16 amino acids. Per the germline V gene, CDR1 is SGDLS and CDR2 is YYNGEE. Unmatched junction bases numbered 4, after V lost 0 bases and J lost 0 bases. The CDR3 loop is CASSVGSGASTDTQYF. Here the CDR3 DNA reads TGTGCCAGCAGCGTAGGAAGCGGGGCCAGCACAGATACGCAGTATTTT.

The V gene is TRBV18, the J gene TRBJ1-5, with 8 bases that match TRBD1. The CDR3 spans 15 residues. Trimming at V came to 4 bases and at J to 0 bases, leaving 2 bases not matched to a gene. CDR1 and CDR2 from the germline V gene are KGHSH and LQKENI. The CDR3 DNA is TGTGCCAGCTCACGGACAGGGAATAGCAATCAGCCCCAGCATTTT. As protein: CASSRTGNSNQPQHF.

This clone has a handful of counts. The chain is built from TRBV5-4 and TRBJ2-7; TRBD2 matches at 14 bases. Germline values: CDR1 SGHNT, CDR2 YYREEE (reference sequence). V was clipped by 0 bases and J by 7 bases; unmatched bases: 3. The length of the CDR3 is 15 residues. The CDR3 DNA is TGTGCCAGCAGCTTGGGACTAGCGGGAGGGAAAGAGCAGTACTTC. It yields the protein CASSLGLAGGKEQYF.

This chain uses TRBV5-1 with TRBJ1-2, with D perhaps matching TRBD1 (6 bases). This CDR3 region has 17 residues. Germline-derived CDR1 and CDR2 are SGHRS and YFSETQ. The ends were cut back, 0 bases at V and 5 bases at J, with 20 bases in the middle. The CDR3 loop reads CASSLGQSDSPLYGYTF. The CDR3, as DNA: TGCGCCAGCAGCTTGGGACAATCGGACAGTCCCCTATATGGCTACACCTTC. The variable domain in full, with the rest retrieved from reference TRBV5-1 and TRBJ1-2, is KAGVTQTPRYLIKTRGQQVTLSCSPISGHRSVSWYQQTPGQGLQFLFEYFSETQRNKGNFPGRFSGRQFSNSRSEMNVSTLELGDSALYLCASSLGQSDSPLYGYTFGSGTRLTVV.

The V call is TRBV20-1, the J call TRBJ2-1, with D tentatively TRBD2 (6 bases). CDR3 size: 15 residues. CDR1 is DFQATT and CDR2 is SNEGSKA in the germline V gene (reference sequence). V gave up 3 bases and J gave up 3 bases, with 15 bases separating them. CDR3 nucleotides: TGCAGTGCTAGTTCCCCGGGACTCCTCTACAATGAGCAGTTCTTC. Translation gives CSASSPGLLYNEQFF.

CDR3 sequence (DNA): TGCGCCAGCAGACCCGGACAGGGGCTTAACTATGGCTACACCTTC. Protein product: CASRPGQGLNYGYTF. This chain uses TRBV4-1 with TRBJ1-2, with 9 bases fitting TRBD1. Germline trimming cut 6 bases from V and 1 base from J; bases unmatched to any gene: 6. CDR1 MGHRA and CDR2 YSYEKL come from the germline V gene. CDR3 length equals 15 residues.

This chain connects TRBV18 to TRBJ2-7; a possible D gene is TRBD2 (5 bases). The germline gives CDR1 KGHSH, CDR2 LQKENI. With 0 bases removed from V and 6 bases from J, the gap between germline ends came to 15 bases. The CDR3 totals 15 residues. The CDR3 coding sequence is TGTGCCAGCTCACCACCGGCAGTAGGCGGGCTCGAGCAGTACTTC. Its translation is CASSPPAVGGLEQYF.